One and the same sample provided the 4 T cell receptor beta chains below, sequenced in a study of metastatic and nonmetastatic thyroid tumors. TCRdb used MiXCR to call clones anew from the PCR reads. The table lists 72,000 or so clones, less than 20% of them singletons, with roughly 12% in the top ten. No treatment of any kind had been given to any patient before thyroid surgery. Sequencing input: blood. The receptor set was obtained from a female donor with papillary thyroid cancer or a benign thyroid nodule (not recorded which). Some clones in this sample may be carry-over from other donors' samples.

The chain couples TRBV12-3 or TRBV12-4 to TRBJ2-1; no definite D call. V was clipped by 6 bases and J by 7 bases, with 10 bases between them. The CDR3 covers 12 residues. The CDR3 DNA follows: TGTGCCAGCAGGAGAGAGTCTAATGAGCAGTTCTTC. Its protein product is CASRRESNEQFF.

This clone was picked up many times. CDR3 loop: CASTQGAGGLNEQFF. CDR3 nucleotides: TGTGCCAGCACCCAGGGGGCGGGAGGGCTGAATGAGCAGTTCTTC. This chain connects TRBV2 to TRBJ2-1, with TRBD2 as a possible D gene (9 bases). Trimming took 7 bases from V and 7 from J, leaving 20 bases between them. Germline loops: CDR1 SNHLY, CDR2 FYNNEI. This CDR3 has 15 residues.

This clone was seen ten or more times. The chain recombines TRBV7-9 with TRBJ2-7; D unclear. Germline loops: CDR1 SEHNR, CDR2 FQNEAQ (reference sequence). This CDR3 region has 13 residues. The germline V and J ends were trimmed by 0 bases and 2 bases, with 5 bases remaining between them. The CDR3 reads CASSLAAAYEQYF. The CDR3 DNA is TGTGCCAGCAGCTTAGCAGCAGCCTACGAGCAGTACTTC.

This clone was counted ten times or more. V usage is TRBV20-1 and J usage is TRBJ1-4, with D maybe TRBD1 (5 bases). The CDR3 spans 17 residues. The germline V gene encodes CDR1 DFQATT and CDR2 SNEGSKA (reference sequence). V lost 1 base and J 4 bases, leaving 19 bases between the germline ends. DNA of the CDR3: TGCAGTGCTAGAGGGATCGGGATGGAGGGGTTTAATGAAAAACTGTTTTTT. It encodes CSARGIGMEGFNEKLFF.